Listed here are 10 T cell receptor beta chains from one sample, sequenced in a study of chemoradiotherapy in HPV16-positive cancers. This table comes from immunoSEQ multiplex PCR, and its TCRdb copy is limited to in-frame clones, with some not included. The sample includes more than 10,000 clones, approximately 75% of them seen just once. The biological material was taken from a patient who underwent chemoradiotherapy. Receptors were obtained from a human donor with HPV-associated anogenital cancer.

This chain joins TRBV6-5 and TRBJ1-1; D gene ambiguous. CDR3 length: 12 residues. The V gene lost 4 bases and the J gene lost 8 bases, with 11 bases spanning the gap. In germline, CDR1 is MNHEY, CDR2 SVGAGI. In nucleotides, the CDR3 is TGTGCCAGCAGTTCAGAATACCTAGAAGCTTTCTTT. It encodes CASSSEYLEAFF.

The gene calls are TRBV5-1 and TRBJ2-3; TRBD2 matches at 14 bases. Germline V gene lookup returns CDR1 SGHRS and CDR2 YFSETQ. The CDR3 contains 18 residues. The junction had 6 bases not matched to a gene; V was cut back by 3 bases and J by 0 bases. CDR3 bases: TGCGCCAGCAGCTGGGGGACTAGCGGGGGCCTTAGCACAGATACGCAGTATTTT. It specifies CASSWGTSGGLSTDTQYF. Together with reference TRBV5-1 and TRBJ2-3, the CDR3 gives the full variable domain: KAGVTQTPRYLIKTRGQQVTLSCSPISGHRSVSWYQQTPGQGLQFLFEYFSETQRNKGNFPGRFSGRQFSNSRSEMNVSTLELGDSALYLCASSWGTSGGLSTDTQYFGPGTRLTVL.

The chain has TRBV5-1 and TRBJ1-2; D unclear. Trimming left V 6 bases short and J 6 bases short, with 15 bases between. From germline, CDR1 is SGHRS and CDR2 YFSETQ. This CDR3 is built from 13 residues. The CDR3 region is CASNIHSSDGYTF. The CDR3 coding sequence is TGCGCCAGCAACATTCACAGCTCTGATGGCTACACCTTC.

The chain carries TRBV9 and TRBJ1-4; D might be TRBD1 (5 bases). The CDR3 is made up of 14 amino acids. V was shortened by 2 bases and J by 5 bases, with 10 bases between the two germline ends. CDR1 is SGDLS and CDR2 is YYNGEE in the germline V gene. DNA for the CDR3: TGTGCCAGCAGCGTCTCAGGGTTCAATGAAAAACTGTTTTTT. Its protein product is CASSVSGFNEKLFF.

V gene TRBV7-2 combines with J gene TRBJ2-3; D is uncertain. Trimming took off 6 bases at V and 0 bases at J, with 1 base between the two ends. Germline V gives CDR1 SGHTA, CDR2 FQGNSA. CDR3 length equals 11 residues. This chain's CDR3 is CASRSTDTQYF. The CDR3, as DNA: TGTGCCAGCAGGAGCACAGATACGCAGTATTTT.

V and J are TRBV20-1 and TRBJ1-2, with D unclear. Germline-derived CDR1 and CDR2 are DFQATT and SNEGSKA (reference sequence). V lost 7 bases and J lost 4, with 10 bases in between. The CDR3 length is 11 residues. This chain's CDR3 is CSVEGAYGYTF. Written as DNA, the CDR3 is TGCAGTGTGGAGGGAGCCTATGGCTACACCTTC.

This clone has just one count. V usage is TRBV7-2 and J usage is TRBJ1-1; D is possibly TRBD1 (5 bases). This CDR3 has 16 residues. Looked up from germline, CDR1 is SGHTA and CDR2 is FQGNSA. Trimming stripped 4 bases from V and 1 base from J, with 16 bases between. CDR3 coding DNA: TGTGCCAGCAGCTCCCTAGTGGGGGTTAGGAACACTGAAGCTTTCTTT. Its protein is CASSSLVGVRNTEAFF.

This clone has a handful of counts. The CDR3 nucleotides read TGTGCCAGTAGTACCCGACTAGCGGGGGGGCCTAATGAGCAGTTCTTC. This sequence encodes CASSTRLAGGPNEQFF. The rearrangement links TRBV19 to TRBJ2-1, with 14 positions matching TRBD2. The ends lost 4 bases at V and 7 bases at J; junction bases unmatched: 6. The CDR3 has 16 amino acids. Germline lookup yields CDR1 LNHDA and CDR2 SQIVND (reference sequence).

The rearrangement uses TRBV4-1 and TRBJ1-1; D is uncertain. Trimming removed 1 base at V and 0 bases at J, with 9 bases between. Germline V gene sequence: CDR1 MGHRA, CDR2 YSYEKL. This CDR3 is built from 15 residues. The CDR3 DNA reads TGCGCCAGCAGCCAAGCCCAGGCTTTGAACACTGAAGCTTTCTTT. Amino acids: CASSQAQALNTEAFF.

This chain connects TRBV19 to TRBJ2-1; D assignment may be TRBD1 or TRBD2 (5 bases each). This CDR3 is 14 amino acids long. Germline values: CDR1 LNHDA, CDR2 SQIVND (reference sequence). Trimming stripped 7 bases from V and 0 bases from J, with 10 bases between. The DNA for the CDR3 is TGTGCCAGTACATCCGGGACCTCCTACAATGAGCAGTTCTTC. Translation: CASTSGTSYNEQFF.